These 18 T cell receptor beta chains share one sample of origin, sequenced in a study of blood T cell repertoires in COVID-19. TCRdb's copy holds only in-frame clones and misses some; the assay was immunoSEQ multiplex PCR. The data contain over 250,000 clones, over 70% of them singletons. The source material was peripheral blood. All receptors derive from a woman between 40 and 55 years old who had recovered from COVID-19.

The genes are TRBV10-3 and TRBJ1-2; 8 bases are shared with TRBD1. The V gene end was trimmed by 8 bases and the J gene end by 7 bases; junction bases not matched to a gene: 6. The germline V gene encodes CDR1 ENHRY and CDR2 SYGVKD. This CDR3 region has 12 residues. CDR3 sequence (DNA): TGTGCCATCTTCCAGGGGGCCCTTGGCTACACCTTC. Protein product: CAIFQGALGYTF.

The chain couples TRBV7-8 to TRBJ2-2, with D uncertain. V was pared by 5 bases and J by 6 bases, with 10 bases between. Germline V gene data show CDR1 as SGHVS and CDR2 as FQNEAQ. The CDR3 has 13 residues. The CDR3 sequence: CASSLAEPGELFF. CDR3 in DNA: TGTGCCAGCAGCCTGGCGGAACCCGGGGAGCTGTTTTTT.

The V and J genes are TRBV9 and TRBJ1-4; TRBD1 agrees at 7 bases. V was pared by 0 bases and J by 13 bases, with 9 bases of the junction left unmatched. Germline values: CDR1 SGDLS, CDR2 YYNGEE. CDR3 length equals 14 residues. The CDR3 sequence is CASSVGDSFTGLFF. The CDR3 nucleotides read TGTGCCAGCAGCGTAGGGGACAGCTTCACGGGACTGTTTTTT.

This clone was counted only a few times. This CDR3 reads CAISGNGAGNTIYF. CDR3 DNA: TGTGCCATCAGTGGTAACGGGGCTGGAAACACCATATATTTT. This sequence joins TRBV10-3 and TRBJ1-3; unclear D gene. Germline V gene sequence: CDR1 ENHRY, CDR2 SYGVKD. This CDR3 comprises 14 residues. V shed 4 bases and J shed 2 bases, with 9 bases lying between them.

There are a few counts of this clone. The V gene is TRBV18, the J gene TRBJ1-6; D possibly corresponds to TRBD1 (6 bases). Germline CDR1 and CDR2: KGHSH and LQKENI. V shed 4 bases and J shed 10 bases, with 17 bases lying between them. The CDR3 totals 15 residues. CDR3: CASSQTTTGRSPLHF. The CDR3 nucleotides read TGTGCCAGCTCACAAACGACAACAGGGAGATCACCCCTCCACTTT.

This chain uses TRBV11-2 with TRBJ1-1, with TRBD1 matching over 7 bases. CDR1 SGHAT and CDR2 FQNNGV come from the germline V gene. With V trimmed by 1 base and J by 8 bases, 10 bases remained unmatched. This CDR3 has 15 amino acids. The CDR3 sequence: CASSLAPLDRVEAFF. CDR3 coding DNA: TGTGCCAGCAGCTTAGCCCCCCTCGACAGGGTCGAAGCTTTCTTT.

As for this clone: The sample carries other DNA sequences with the same CDR3. The chain couples TRBV7-9 to TRBJ2-1, with 7 nucleotides matching TRBD2. CDR3 length equals 15 residues. The V gene end was trimmed by 1 base and the J gene end by 2 bases; junction bases not matched to a gene: 2. Germline CDR1 SEHNR, CDR2 FQNEAQ (reference sequence). The CDR3 sequence is CASSLDRGAYNEQFF. Written as DNA, the CDR3 is TGTGCCAGCAGCTTAGATCGGGGGGCCTACAATGAGCAGTTCTTC. The full variable domain, with the rest looked up from reference TRBV7-9 and TRBJ2-1, is DTGVSQNPRHKITKRGQNVTFRCDPISEHNRLYWYRQTLGQGPEFLTYFQNEAQLEKSRLLSDRFSAERPKGSFSTLEIQRTEQGDSAMYLCASSLDRGAYNEQFFGPGTRLTVL.

The chain recombines TRBV7-9 with TRBJ2-1; 7 bases fit TRBD2. The CDR3 length is 14 residues. The germline CDR1 and CDR2 sequences are SEHNR and FQNEAQ (reference sequence). V shed 1 base and J 8 bases; nucleotides not matched to a gene: 5. The CDR3 nucleotides are TGTGCCAGCAGCTTAGGGGGGAGGGTGGATGAGCAGTTCTTC. It encodes CASSLGGRVDEQFF.

CDR3 nucleotides: TGTGCCAGCAGTGGGGGACGGGGGACAGGGACAAATTCACCCCTCCACTTT. It is translated as CASSGGRGTGTNSPLHF. This chain connects TRBV2 to TRBJ1-6, with 9 bases fitting TRBD1. Germline V gene lookup returns CDR1 SNHLY and CDR2 FYNNEI. The CDR3 contains 17 residues. After removal of 4 bases from V and 7 bases from J, the junction contained 11 bases not matched to a gene.

The chain joins TRBV15 to TRBJ1-2, with a possible D match to TRBD1 (5 bases). V was shortened by 2 bases and J by 0 bases, with 10 bases between the two germline ends. Per germline, CDR1 LNHNV and CDR2 YYDKDF (reference sequence). The CDR3 is made up of 15 amino acids. The CDR3, as DNA: TGTGCCACCAGCAGACTTCGGGGGGCTAACTATGGCTACACCTTC. It encodes CATSRLRGANYGYTF.

The chain couples TRBV5-6 to TRBJ1-1; D ambiguous. In germline, CDR1 is SGHDT, CDR2 YYEEEE. The CDR3 has 13 residues. The V end was cut by 0 bases, the J end by 6 bases, with 9 bases between. CDR3 sequence reads: CASSLVATSEAFF. The CDR3 nucleotides are TGTGCCAGCAGCTTGGTCGCTACCTCTGAAGCTTTCTTT.

The chain links TRBV6-5 to TRBJ1-2, with D uncertain. Germline CDR1 is MNHEY and CDR2 is SVGAGI. Deletions cut 8 bases from V and 0 bases from J, with 10 bases between. The CDR3 has 13 amino acids. CDR3 coding DNA: TGTGCCAGCCAAACCCGGGCTAACTATGGCTACACCTTC. It yields the protein CASQTRANYGYTF.

The rearrangement links TRBV9 to TRBJ1-1, with a possible D match to TRBD1 (5 bases). CDR1 SGDLS and CDR2 YYNGEE come from the germline V gene. CDR3 size: 13 residues. V was pared by 1 base and J by 3 bases, with 7 bases between. CDR3 amino acids: CASSVPGDTEAFF. The CDR3 DNA reads as TGTGCCAGCAGCGTACCGGGGGACACTGAAGCTTTCTTT.

The CDR3 here is CASSQRQGRRNNEQFF. Written as DNA, the CDR3 is TGCGCCAGCAGCCAACGACAGGGAAGGAGAAACAATGAGCAGTTCTTC. This chain connects TRBV5-1 to TRBJ2-1, with TRBD1 identical over 7 bases. CDR1 is SGHRS, CDR2 YFSETQ, per germline. The trim removed 4 bases at V and 5 bases at J, leaving 12 bases unmatched. The CDR3 is made up of 16 amino acids. Variable domain in full (rest from reference TRBV5-1 and TRBJ2-1): KAGVTQTPRYLIKTRGQQVTLSCSPISGHRSVSWYQQTPGQGLQFLFEYFSETQRNKGNFPGRFSGRQFSNSRSEMNVSTLELGDSALYLCASSQRQGRRNNEQFFGPGTRLTVL.

The chain is built from TRBV5-1 and TRBJ2-1, with 12 bases lining up with TRBD2. This CDR3 spans 19 amino acids. Germline V gene lookup returns CDR1 SGHRS and CDR2 YFSETQ. V was pared by 6 bases and J by 0 bases, with 13 bases of the junction left unmatched. The CDR3 sequence: CASTRRASGGASSYNEQFF. Here the CDR3 DNA reads TGCGCCAGCACCCGCAGGGCTAGCGGGGGGGCCAGCTCCTACAATGAGCAGTTCTTC.

A single count supports this clone. The gene calls are TRBV7-3 and TRBJ1-1; D remains ambiguous. The V gene lost 5 bases and the J gene lost 7 bases, with 14 bases spanning the gap. Looked up from germline, CDR1 is SGHTA and CDR2 is FQGTGA. This CDR3 has 13 residues. This CDR3 reads CASSQNAEDEAFF. The CDR3 DNA reads as TGTGCCAGCAGCCAGAACGCGGAAGATGAAGCTTTCTTT. Complete variable domain (other parts from reference TRBV7-3 and TRBJ1-1): GAGVSQTPSNKVTEKGKYVELRCDPISGHTALYWYRQSLGQGPEFLIYFQGTGAADDSGLPNDRFFAVRPEGSVSTLKIQRTERGDSAVYLCASSQNAEDEAFFGQGTRLTVV.

This clone was observed once. The J gene is TRBJ2-1, the V gene TRBV30; 8 bases fit TRBD2. The CDR3 length is 15 residues. After removal of 3 bases from V and 7 bases from J, the junction contained 11 bases not matched to a gene. CDR1 is GTSNPN, CDR2 SVGIG, per germline (reference sequence). The DNA of the CDR3 is TGTGCCTGGAGGGCCCTGGTCGGGGGGGGAAATGAGCAGTTCTTC. Translating it yields CAWRALVGGGNEQFF.

This rearrangement joins TRBV5-1 to TRBJ2-7, with D maybe TRBD1 (5 bases). Looked up from germline, CDR1 is SGHRS and CDR2 is YFSETQ. The V end lost 0 bases, the J end lost 6 bases, and 16 bases lay between the germline ends. This CDR3 spans 15 amino acids. CDR3 in amino acids: CASSLDPGLPSEQYF. The CDR3 nucleotides are TGCGCCAGCAGCTTGGATCCAGGGCTCCCTTCCGAGCAGTACTTC. Full variable domain (missing parts from reference TRBV5-1 and TRBJ2-7): KAGVTQTPRYLIKTRGQQVTLSCSPISGHRSVSWYQQTPGQGLQFLFEYFSETQRNKGNFPGRFSGRQFSNSRSEMNVSTLELGDSALYLCASSLDPGLPSEQYFGPGTRLTVT.